The next 5 T cell receptor beta chains were all read from a single sample in a study of T cells in localized non-small cell lung cancer. Sequenced by immunoSEQ multiplex PCR; TCRdb stores in-frame clones only, minus some. The sample includes more than 40,000 clones, 86% of them seen just once. The material was PBMCs, obtained before any cancer treatment. The receptor set was obtained from a man between 40 and 70 years old with stage II lung adenocarcinoma.

V is TRBV9 and J is TRBJ1-2, with TRBD1 matching over 7 bases. V lost 1 base, J lost 4 bases, and 7 bases stayed unmatched. Per the germline V gene, CDR1 is SGDLS and CDR2 is YYNGEE. The CDR3 spans 15 residues. The CDR3 DNA is TGTGCCAGCAGCGTAAGCAGGGGGTTTACCTATGGCTACACCTTC. Its protein product is CASSVSRGFTYGYTF.

The chain uses TRBV6-5 and TRBJ1-3, with 10 bases lining up with TRBD1. The CDR3 length is 15 residues. Germline loops: CDR1 MNHEY, CDR2 SVGAGI. V shed 5 bases, J shed 4 bases, and the junction held 5 bases outside the gene matches. The CDR3 region has the DNA TGTGCCAGCAGTCTGGGACAGGGGAACGGAAACACCATATATTTT. Its protein product is CASSLGQGNGNTIYF.

The V call is TRBV5-1, the J call TRBJ2-3; 11 nucleotides align to TRBD1. This CDR3 region has 17 residues. Trimming cost V 0 bases and J 3 bases; bases outside gene matches: 6. From germline, CDR1 is SGHRS and CDR2 YFSETQ. CDR3 protein: CASSLEPGQGATDTQYF. In DNA form, the CDR3 reads TGCGCCAGCAGCTTGGAGCCCGGACAGGGGGCAACAGATACGCAGTATTTT. Supplemented by reference TRBV5-1 and TRBJ2-3, the full variable domain reads KAGVTQTPRYLIKTRGQQVTLSCSPISGHRSVSWYQQTPGQGLQFLFEYFSETQRNKGNFPGRFSGRQFSNSRSEMNVSTLELGDSALYLCASSLEPGQGATDTQYFGPGTRLTVL.

V gene TRBV7-6 combines with J gene TRBJ1-3; the D is unclear. The CDR3 length is 13 residues. Trimming removed 1 base at V and 6 bases at J, with 7 bases between. CDR1 SGHVS and CDR2 FNYEAQ come from the germline V gene. The CDR3 loop is CASSLGRENTIYF. DNA for the CDR3: TGTGCCAGCAGCTTAGGCCGTGAAAACACCATATATTTT.

The chain employs TRBV2 and TRBJ2-7, with TRBD2 identical over 7 bases. Germline-derived CDR1 and CDR2 are SNHLY and FYNNEI. Unmatched junction bases numbered 11, after V lost 8 bases and J lost 1 base. This CDR3 is built from 15 residues. In DNA form, the CDR3 reads TGTGCCAGCTCAAGAATGGGGGGGTTTTCCTACGAGCAGTACGTC. This sequence encodes CASSRMGGFSYEQYV.